Listed below are T cell receptor beta chains from one sample, sequenced in a study of CD8+CD57+ T cells in acquired aplastic anemia. TCRdb itself ran the reads through MiXCR, one entry per CDR3 protein. The sample contains around 190,000 distinct CDR3 sequences, 61% of which appear only once. Sequences were obtained from sorted CD4+, CD8+, or CD8+CD57+ T cells (not recorded which) from PBMCs. These receptors originate from a human donor in good health. Both conserved end residues are part of each CDR3. Each record gives: D gene, clone size, V gene, J gene, CDR3 DNA, CDR3 protein. The D gene is left open where the match is weak. The size of a clone is reported for some rows only, either as once, few or many, or as a class for expanded clones.

d_call: -
clone_size: many
v_call: TRBV6-6
j_call: TRBJ2-3
cdr3_nt: TGTGCCAGCAGTTACGACTGGGGAGCTAGCACAGATACGCAGTATTTT
cdr3_aa: CASSYDWGASTDTQYF

d_call: -
clone_size: many
v_call: TRBV4-1
j_call: TRBJ2-5
cdr3_nt: TGCGCCAGCAGCCCCAGCCCCGGGATCCAAGAGACCCAGTACTTC
cdr3_aa: CASSPSPGIQETQYF

d_call: -
clone_size: -
v_call: TRBV12-3/TRBV12-4
j_call: TRBJ2-7
cdr3_nt: TGTGCCAGCAGCCCCCGTTGGACAGACTCCTACGAGCAGTACTTC
cdr3_aa: CASSPRWTDSYEQYF

d_call: -
clone_size: -
v_call: TRBV6-1
j_call: TRBJ2-7
cdr3_nt: TGTGCCAGCAGTGAATGGGCGGCAAAGCAGTACTTC
cdr3_aa: CASSEWAAKQYF

d_call: -
clone_size: many
v_call: TRBV4-2
j_call: TRBJ2-7
cdr3_nt: TGTGCCAGCAGCCAGGAACCGGGAGCCACATCCTACGAGCAGTACTTC
cdr3_aa: CASSQEPGATSYEQYF

d_call: TRBD1
clone_size: -
v_call: TRBV7-9
j_call: TRBJ2-7
cdr3_nt: TGTGCCAGCAGCTTCTCGACAGGGGGCTCCTACGAGCAGTACTTC
cdr3_aa: CASSFSTGGSYEQYF

d_call: TRBD1
clone_size: -
v_call: TRBV9
j_call: TRBJ2-5
cdr3_nt: TGTGCCAGCAGCACCGGACAGGAAGGGACCCAGTACTTC
cdr3_aa: CASSTGQEGTQYF

d_call: TRBD1
clone_size: once
v_call: TRBV2
j_call: TRBJ1-1
cdr3_nt: TGTGCCAGCATTTGGGGACAGGGGGGTGAAGCTTTCTTT
cdr3_aa: CASIWGQGGEAFF

d_call: TRBD2
clone_size: once
v_call: TRBV2
j_call: TRBJ2-3
cdr3_nt: TGTGCCAGCAGTTTGGCGGGAGGGCCGCTAGATACGCAGTATTTT
cdr3_aa: CASSLAGGPLDTQYF

d_call: -
clone_size: -
v_call: TRBV20-1
j_call: TRBJ2-7
cdr3_nt: TGCAGTGCCCCAAGGGGAGGCACGGAGCAGTACTTC
cdr3_aa: CSAPRGGTEQYF

d_call: -
clone_size: -
v_call: TRBV29-1
j_call: TRBJ2-7
cdr3_nt: TGCAGCGTTGAGCCGATAGAGGGAGGTCGGCAGTACTTC
cdr3_aa: CSVEPIEGGRQYF

d_call: TRBD1
clone_size: few
v_call: TRBV20-1
j_call: TRBJ1-6
cdr3_nt: TGCAGTGCAATGACAGGGGCTGATTCACCCCTCCACTTT
cdr3_aa: CSAMTGADSPLHF

d_call: -
clone_size: -
v_call: TRBV7-3
j_call: TRBJ2-7
cdr3_nt: TGTGCCAGCAGCGAAACACCGGGGGCCCACGAGCAGTACTTC
cdr3_aa: CASSETPGAHEQYF

d_call: TRBD1
clone_size: once
v_call: TRBV7-9
j_call: TRBJ2-7
cdr3_nt: TGTGCCAGCAGCTTACCGGGACAGGGTTTGTTCGAGCAGTACTTC
cdr3_aa: CASSLPGQGLFEQYF

d_call: TRBD1
clone_size: many
v_call: TRBV7-9
j_call: TRBJ2-1
cdr3_nt: TGTGCCAGCAGCTTGGTCCAGGGGGTCGGTGGGAACAATGAGCAGTTCTTC
cdr3_aa: CASSLVQGVGGNNEQFF

d_call: -
clone_size: -
v_call: TRBV20-1
j_call: TRBJ2-7
cdr3_nt: TGCAGTGCTAGAGATAGTAGGGCGGCAGAGTACGAGCAGTACTTC
cdr3_aa: CSARDSRAAEYEQYF

d_call: -
clone_size: -
v_call: TRBV12-3/TRBV12-4
j_call: TRBJ2-7
cdr3_nt: TGTGCCAGCAGTATCGGACGTACCGGGGAGCAGTACTTT
cdr3_aa: CASSIGRTGEQYF

d_call: TRBD1
clone_size: -
v_call: TRBV7-9
j_call: TRBJ1-1
cdr3_nt: TGTGCCAGCAGCTTAGGTAGGACAGGGCGGGATACTGAAGCTTTCTTT
cdr3_aa: CASSLGRTGRDTEAFF

d_call: TRBD2
clone_size: -
v_call: TRBV14
j_call: TRBJ2-7
cdr3_nt: TGTGCCAGCAGCCAAGTCCCGGGGCGCGGGGGCTACGAGCAGTACTTC
cdr3_aa: CASSQVPGRGGYEQYF

d_call: TRBD1
clone_size: -
v_call: TRBV24-1
j_call: TRBJ2-7
cdr3_nt: TGTGCCACCAGTGAGGAGACAGGGGGGCTCTACGAGCAGTACTTC
cdr3_aa: CATSEETGGLYEQYF

d_call: TRBD1
clone_size: -
v_call: TRBV10-1
j_call: TRBJ1-1
cdr3_nt: TGCGCCAGCAGTGGAAGGGACAGAGGCACTGAAGCTTTCTTT
cdr3_aa: CASSGRDRGTEAFF

d_call: -
clone_size: -
v_call: TRBV29-1
j_call: TRBJ1-1
cdr3_nt: TGCAGCTTCTGGGGGTGGACTGAAGCTTTCTTT
cdr3_aa: CSFWGWTEAFF

d_call: -
clone_size: -
v_call: TRBV19
j_call: TRBJ2-3
cdr3_nt: TGTGCCAGCCAGATCGGACTGGGGACAGATACGCAGTATTTT
cdr3_aa: CASQIGLGTDTQYF

d_call: TRBD2
clone_size: -
v_call: TRBV19
j_call: TRBJ2-1
cdr3_nt: TGTGCCAGTAGTATAATGACTAGCGGGAGTTATGAGCAGTTCTTC
cdr3_aa: CASSIMTSGSYEQFF

d_call: TRBD2
clone_size: -
v_call: TRBV25-1
j_call: TRBJ2-7
cdr3_nt: TGTGCCAGCAGCGAAGGACTAGCGGGAGGGTTTTTTGCCTACGAGCAGTACTTC
cdr3_aa: CASSEGLAGGFFAYEQYF

d_call: -
clone_size: few
v_call: TRBV7-9
j_call: TRBJ1-5
cdr3_nt: TGTGCCAGCAGCGACCGGGACAAGACCTACGAGCATTTT
cdr3_aa: CASSDRDKTYEHF

d_call: -
clone_size: -
v_call: TRBV15
j_call: TRBJ1-5
cdr3_nt: TGTGCCACCAGCAGAGACTACAGTAACAATCAGCCCCAGCATTTT
cdr3_aa: CATSRDYSNNQPQHF

d_call: -
clone_size: -
v_call: TRBV7-2
j_call: TRBJ2-1
cdr3_nt: TGTGCCAGCAGCCCAGAGGGGGGGCCCAGCTCCTACAATGAGCAGTTCTTC
cdr3_aa: CASSPEGGPSSYNEQFF

d_call: TRBD2
clone_size: many
v_call: TRBV4-1
j_call: TRBJ2-3
cdr3_nt: TGCGCCAGCAGCCTAACTAGCGGGTGGAACACAGATACGCAGTATTTT
cdr3_aa: CASSLTSGWNTDTQYF

d_call: -
clone_size: -
v_call: TRBV5-5
j_call: TRBJ1-1
cdr3_nt: TGTGCCAGCAGACGCTTCGGGGGGTACACTGAAGCTTTCTTT
cdr3_aa: CASRRFGGYTEAFF

d_call: -
clone_size: -
v_call: TRBV7-2
j_call: TRBJ2-1
cdr3_nt: TGTGCCAGCAGCCAAGATAGGTCGGTCCTTGGGCAGTTCTTC
cdr3_aa: CASSQDRSVLGQFF

d_call: -
clone_size: -
v_call: TRBV19
j_call: TRBJ1-1
cdr3_nt: TGTGCCAGTTCCCGTTGGGCAACCATGAACACTGAAGCTTTCTTT
cdr3_aa: CASSRWATMNTEAFF

d_call: -
clone_size: many
v_call: TRBV5-1
j_call: TRBJ2-7
cdr3_nt: TGCGCCAGCAGCTTGACGGGTGCCTACGAGCAGTACTTC
cdr3_aa: CASSLTGAYEQYF

d_call: TRBD1
clone_size: few
v_call: TRBV27
j_call: TRBJ2-7
cdr3_nt: TGTGCCAGCAGTTTGTACAGGGGGGCCTACGAGCAGTACTTC
cdr3_aa: CASSLYRGAYEQYF

d_call: -
clone_size: few
v_call: TRBV24-1
j_call: TRBJ2-7
cdr3_nt: TGTGCCACCAGTGTTTCCCGAGGGAGTTGGAACTACGAGCAGTACTTC
cdr3_aa: CATSVSRGSWNYEQYF

d_call: -
clone_size: once
v_call: TRBV7-8
j_call: TRBJ2-1
cdr3_nt: TGTGCCAGCAGCCCAGAGGGGGGGGAGTTAAGTAATGAGCAGTTCTTC
cdr3_aa: CASSPEGGELSNEQFF

d_call: TRBD1
clone_size: -
v_call: TRBV20-1
j_call: TRBJ2-7
cdr3_nt: TGCAGTGCTTCACAGGGGGTGTCTCGCGAGCAGTACTTC
cdr3_aa: CSASQGVSREQYF

d_call: TRBD2
clone_size: many
v_call: TRBV7-9
j_call: TRBJ2-3
cdr3_nt: TGTGCCAGCAGCCTCCCCCTTCTAGCGGATGTCACAGATACGCAGTATTTT
cdr3_aa: CASSLPLLADVTDTQYF

d_call: TRBD1
clone_size: many
v_call: TRBV7-2
j_call: TRBJ1-5
cdr3_nt: TGTGCCAGCAGCTCCCGACAGGGAAATCAGCCCCAGCATTTT
cdr3_aa: CASSSRQGNQPQHF

d_call: -
clone_size: -
v_call: TRBV7-8
j_call: TRBJ2-7
cdr3_nt: TGTGCCAGCAGCTTAGTGGGGGTGGTAGGTTACGAGCAGTACTTC
cdr3_aa: CASSLVGVVGYEQYF

d_call: -
clone_size: many
v_call: TRBV6-5
j_call: TRBJ2-7
cdr3_nt: TGTGCCAGCACCTCGTCCGGGTCCTACGAGCAGTACTTC
cdr3_aa: CASTSSGSYEQYF

d_call: -
clone_size: -
v_call: TRBV7-9
j_call: TRBJ1-1
cdr3_nt: TGTGCCAGCAAAAGGGGGACGAACACTGAAGCTTTCTTT
cdr3_aa: CASKRGTNTEAFF

d_call: TRBD2
clone_size: -
v_call: TRBV7-9
j_call: TRBJ2-7
cdr3_nt: TGTGCCAGTAGTATTAGACTAGCGTTCCACGAGCAGTACTTC
cdr3_aa: CASSIRLAFHEQYF

d_call: TRBD2
clone_size: few
v_call: TRBV20-1
j_call: TRBJ2-3
cdr3_nt: TGCAGTGCCGACAGCGGGAGGGTCAGTCAAGATACGCAGTATTTT
cdr3_aa: CSADSGRVSQDTQYF

d_call: -
clone_size: many
v_call: TRBV20-1
j_call: TRBJ1-5
cdr3_nt: TGCAGTGCTAGAGAACAGGGAGGTGGCAATCAGCCCCAGCATTTT
cdr3_aa: CSAREQGGGNQPQHF

d_call: -
clone_size: many
v_call: TRBV6-6
j_call: TRBJ2-7
cdr3_nt: TGTGCCAGCGGGGGGATCTCCTACGAGCAGTACTTC
cdr3_aa: CASGGISYEQYF

d_call: TRBD2
clone_size: -
v_call: TRBV7-8
j_call: TRBJ2-2
cdr3_nt: TGTGCCAGCAGCTACGTAGCGGGACCCCGACGGACCGGGGAGCTGTCTTTT
cdr3_aa: CASSYVAGPRRTGELSF

d_call: TRBD2
clone_size: many
v_call: TRBV9
j_call: TRBJ2-3
cdr3_nt: TGTGCCAGCGGAAAGGCGGGGGGGCCCACAGATACGCAGTATTTT
cdr3_aa: CASGKAGGPTDTQYF

d_call: -
clone_size: -
v_call: TRBV7-2
j_call: TRBJ2-7
cdr3_nt: TGTGCCAGCAGCTTAGCGAAAGGACGTTTCTCCTACGAGCAGTACTTC
cdr3_aa: CASSLAKGRFSYEQYF

d_call: TRBD1
clone_size: -
v_call: TRBV20-1
j_call: TRBJ2-5
cdr3_nt: TGCAGTGCTAGACCTATACCGGGACAGGGAGGTGAGACCCAGTACTTC
cdr3_aa: CSARPIPGQGGETQYF

d_call: -
clone_size: -
v_call: TRBV24-1
j_call: TRBJ2-7
cdr3_nt: TGTGCCACCAGTGATTTGGACAAGCAGTACTTC
cdr3_aa: CATSDLDKQYF

d_call: -
clone_size: few
v_call: TRBV6-1
j_call: TRBJ2-1
cdr3_nt: TGTGCCAGCAGTGAAGTGATACCAACCTACAATGAGCAGTTCTTC
cdr3_aa: CASSEVIPTYNEQFF

d_call: TRBD1
clone_size: -
v_call: TRBV2
j_call: TRBJ1-5
cdr3_nt: TGTGCCAGCAGTGGGACAGGGCTGAATCAGCCCCAGCATTTT
cdr3_aa: CASSGTGLNQPQHF